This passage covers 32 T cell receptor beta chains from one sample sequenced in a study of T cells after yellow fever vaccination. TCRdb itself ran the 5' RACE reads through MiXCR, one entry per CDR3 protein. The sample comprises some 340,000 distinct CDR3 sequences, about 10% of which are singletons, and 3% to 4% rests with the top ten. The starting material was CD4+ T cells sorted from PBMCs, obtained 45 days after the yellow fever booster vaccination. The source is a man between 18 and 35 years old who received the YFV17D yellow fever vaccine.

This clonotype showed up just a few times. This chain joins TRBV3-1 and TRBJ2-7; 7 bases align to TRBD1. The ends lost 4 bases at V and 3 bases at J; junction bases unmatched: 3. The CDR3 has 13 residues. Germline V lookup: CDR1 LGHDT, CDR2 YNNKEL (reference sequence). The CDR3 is CASSRGQDYEQYF. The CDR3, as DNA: TGTGCCAGCAGCCGAGGACAGGACTACGAGCAGTACTTC.

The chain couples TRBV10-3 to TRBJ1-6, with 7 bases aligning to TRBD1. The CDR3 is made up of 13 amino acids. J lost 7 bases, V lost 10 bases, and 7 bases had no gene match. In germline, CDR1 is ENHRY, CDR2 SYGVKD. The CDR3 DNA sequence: TGTGCCACGGGAACAGGGGACAATTCACCCCTCCACTTT. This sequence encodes CATGTGDNSPLHF.

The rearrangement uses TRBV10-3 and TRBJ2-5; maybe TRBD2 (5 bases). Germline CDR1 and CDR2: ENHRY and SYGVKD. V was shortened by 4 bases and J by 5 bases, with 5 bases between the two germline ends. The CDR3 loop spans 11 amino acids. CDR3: CAISGGETQYF. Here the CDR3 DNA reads TGTGCCATCAGTGGAGGGGAGACCCAGTACTTC.

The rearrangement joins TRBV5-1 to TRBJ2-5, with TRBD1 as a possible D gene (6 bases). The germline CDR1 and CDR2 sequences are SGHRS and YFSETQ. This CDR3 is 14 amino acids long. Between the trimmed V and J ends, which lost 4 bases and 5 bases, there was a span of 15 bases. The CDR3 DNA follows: TGCGCCAGCAGCGACTACAGGGCAGGGGAGACCCAGTACTTC. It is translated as CASSDYRAGETQYF.

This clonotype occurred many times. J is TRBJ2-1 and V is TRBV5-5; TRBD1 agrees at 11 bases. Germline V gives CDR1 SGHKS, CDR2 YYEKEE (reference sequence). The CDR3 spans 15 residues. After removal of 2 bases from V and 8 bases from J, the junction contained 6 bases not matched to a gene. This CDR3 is CASSFSGTGGDEQFF. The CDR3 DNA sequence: TGTGCCAGCAGCTTTTCCGGGACAGGGGGGGATGAGCAGTTCTTC.

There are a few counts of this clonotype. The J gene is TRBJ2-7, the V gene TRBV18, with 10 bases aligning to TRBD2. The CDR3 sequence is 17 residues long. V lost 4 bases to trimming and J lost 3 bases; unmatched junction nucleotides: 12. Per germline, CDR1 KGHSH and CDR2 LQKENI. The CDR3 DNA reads TGTGCCAGCTCACTCATGGTGCGGGCTAGCGGGAGCTACGAGCAGTACTTC. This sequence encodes CASSLMVRASGSYEQYF.

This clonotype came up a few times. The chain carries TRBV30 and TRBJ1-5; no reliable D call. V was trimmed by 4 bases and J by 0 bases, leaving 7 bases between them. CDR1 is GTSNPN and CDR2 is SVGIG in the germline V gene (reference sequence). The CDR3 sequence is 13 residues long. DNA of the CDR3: TGTGCCTGGACGCACAATAGCAATCAGCCCCAGCATTTT. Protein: CAWTHNSNQPQHF.

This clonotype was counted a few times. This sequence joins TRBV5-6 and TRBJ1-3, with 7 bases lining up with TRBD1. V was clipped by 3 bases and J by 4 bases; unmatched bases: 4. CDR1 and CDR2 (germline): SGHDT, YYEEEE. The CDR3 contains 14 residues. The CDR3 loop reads CASSYTGAGNTIYF. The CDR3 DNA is TGTGCCAGCAGCTATACAGGGGCAGGAAACACCATATATTTT. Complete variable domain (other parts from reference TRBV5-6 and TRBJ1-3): DAGVTQSPTHLIKTRGQQVTLRCSPKSGHDTVSWYQQALGQGPQFIFQYYEEEERQRGNFPDRFSGHQFPNYSSELNVNALLLGDSALYLCASSYTGAGNTIYFGEGSWLTVV.

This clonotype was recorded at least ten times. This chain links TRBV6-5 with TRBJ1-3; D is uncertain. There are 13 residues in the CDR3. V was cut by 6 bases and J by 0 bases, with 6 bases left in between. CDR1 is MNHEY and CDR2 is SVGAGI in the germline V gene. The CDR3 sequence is CASSSASGNTIYF. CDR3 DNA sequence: TGTGCCAGCAGCTCCGCCTCTGGAAACACCATATATTTT.

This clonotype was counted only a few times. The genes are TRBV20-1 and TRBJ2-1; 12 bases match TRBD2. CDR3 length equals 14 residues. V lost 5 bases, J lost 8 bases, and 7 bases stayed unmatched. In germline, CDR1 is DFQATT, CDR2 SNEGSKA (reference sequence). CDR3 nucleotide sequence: TGCAGTGCTCCAACTAGCGGGGGGATCGATGAGCAGTTCTTC. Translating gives CSAPTSGGIDEQFF.

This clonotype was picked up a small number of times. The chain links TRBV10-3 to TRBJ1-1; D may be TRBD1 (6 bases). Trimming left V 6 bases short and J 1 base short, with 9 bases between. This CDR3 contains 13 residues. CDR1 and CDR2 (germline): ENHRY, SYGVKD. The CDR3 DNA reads TGTGCCATCAGCGGACAGCAGAACACTGAAGCTTTCTTT. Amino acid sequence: CAISGQQNTEAFF.

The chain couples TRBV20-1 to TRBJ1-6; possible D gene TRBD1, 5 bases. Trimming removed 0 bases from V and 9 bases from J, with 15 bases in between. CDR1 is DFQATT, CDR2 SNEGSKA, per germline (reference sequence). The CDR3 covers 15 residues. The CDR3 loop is CSARDPGGDLSPLHF. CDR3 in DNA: TGCAGTGCTAGAGATCCGGGGGGGGATCTTTCACCCCTCCACTTT.

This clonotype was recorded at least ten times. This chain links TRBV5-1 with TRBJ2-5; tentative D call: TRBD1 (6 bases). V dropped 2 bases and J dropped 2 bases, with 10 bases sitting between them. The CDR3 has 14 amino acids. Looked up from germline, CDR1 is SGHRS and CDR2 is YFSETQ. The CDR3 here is CASSFRDKQETQYF. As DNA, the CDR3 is TGCGCCAGCAGCTTCCGGGACAAACAAGAGACCCAGTACTTC.

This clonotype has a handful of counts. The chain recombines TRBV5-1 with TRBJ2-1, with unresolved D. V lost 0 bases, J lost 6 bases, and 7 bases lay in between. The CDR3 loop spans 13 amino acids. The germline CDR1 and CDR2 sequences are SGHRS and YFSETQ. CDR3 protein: CASSLVRRNEQFF. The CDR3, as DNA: TGCGCCAGCAGCTTGGTTCGTCGCAATGAGCAGTTCTTC.

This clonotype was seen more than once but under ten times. The CDR3 loop reads CASSTLAGGRGEQFF. The CDR3 DNA follows: TGTGCCAGCAGCACCCTAGCGGGGGGACGGGGTGAGCAGTTCTTC. This rearrangement joins TRBV11-2 to TRBJ2-1; 11 bases fit TRBD2. The germline gives CDR1 SGHAT, CDR2 FQNNGV. CDR3 length equals 15 residues. V dropped 5 bases and J dropped 9; count of bases not matched to a gene: 9.

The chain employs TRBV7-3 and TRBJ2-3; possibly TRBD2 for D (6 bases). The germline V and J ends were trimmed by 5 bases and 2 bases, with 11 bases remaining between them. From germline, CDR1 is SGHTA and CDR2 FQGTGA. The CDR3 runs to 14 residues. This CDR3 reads CASSGDSFTDTQYF. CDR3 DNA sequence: TGTGCCAGCAGCGGGGACTCCTTCACAGATACGCAGTATTTT.

CDR3 protein: CASTFGQVSSYNEQFF. DNA of the CDR3: TGCGCCAGCACCTTTGGACAGGTTAGCTCCTACAATGAGCAGTTCTTC. J is TRBJ2-1 and V is TRBV5-1, with 7 bases matching TRBD1. From germline, CDR1 is SGHRS and CDR2 YFSETQ. This CDR3 has 16 amino acids. Trimming at V came to 6 bases and at J to 0 bases, leaving 9 bases not matched to a gene. Filled out from reference TRBV5-1 and TRBJ2-1, the complete variable domain reads KAGVTQTPRYLIKTRGQQVTLSCSPISGHRSVSWYQQTPGQGLQFLFEYFSETQRNKGNFPGRFSGRQFSNSRSEMNVSTLELGDSALYLCASTFGQVSSYNEQFFGPGTRLTVL.

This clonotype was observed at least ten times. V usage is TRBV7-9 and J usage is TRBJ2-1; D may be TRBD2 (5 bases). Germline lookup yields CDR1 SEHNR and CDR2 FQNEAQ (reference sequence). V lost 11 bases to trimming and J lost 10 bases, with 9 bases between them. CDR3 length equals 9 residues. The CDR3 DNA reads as TGTGCCGCGGGTGGGGAGCAGTTCTTC. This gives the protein CAAGGEQFF.

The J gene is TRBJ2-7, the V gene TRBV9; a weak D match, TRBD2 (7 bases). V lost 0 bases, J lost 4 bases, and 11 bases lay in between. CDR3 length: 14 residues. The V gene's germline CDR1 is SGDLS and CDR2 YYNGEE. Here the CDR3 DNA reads TGTGCCAGCAGCGTAGAAGGGGGGGGTTACGAGCAGTACTTC. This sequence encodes CASSVEGGGYEQYF.

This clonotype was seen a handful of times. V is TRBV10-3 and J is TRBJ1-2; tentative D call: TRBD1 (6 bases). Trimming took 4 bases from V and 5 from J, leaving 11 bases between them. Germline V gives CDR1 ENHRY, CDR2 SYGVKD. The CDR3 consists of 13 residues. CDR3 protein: CAISGTEQYGYTF. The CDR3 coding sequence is TGTGCCATCAGTGGGACAGAGCAGTATGGCTACACCTTC.

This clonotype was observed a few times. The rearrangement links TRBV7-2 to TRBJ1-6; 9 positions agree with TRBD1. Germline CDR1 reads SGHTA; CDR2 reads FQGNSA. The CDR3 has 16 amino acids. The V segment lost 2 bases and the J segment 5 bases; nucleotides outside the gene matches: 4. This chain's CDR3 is CASSLTGGGNNSPLHF. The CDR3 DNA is TGTGCCAGCAGCTTAACAGGGGGCGGAAATAATTCACCCCTCCACTTT.

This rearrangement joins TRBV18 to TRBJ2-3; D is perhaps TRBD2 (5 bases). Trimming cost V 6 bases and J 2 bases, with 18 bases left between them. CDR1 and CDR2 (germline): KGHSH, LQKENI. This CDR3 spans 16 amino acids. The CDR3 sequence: CASSPRELQLTDTQYF. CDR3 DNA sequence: TGTGCCAGCTCGCCCCGGGAACTGCAGCTCACAGATACGCAGTATTTT.

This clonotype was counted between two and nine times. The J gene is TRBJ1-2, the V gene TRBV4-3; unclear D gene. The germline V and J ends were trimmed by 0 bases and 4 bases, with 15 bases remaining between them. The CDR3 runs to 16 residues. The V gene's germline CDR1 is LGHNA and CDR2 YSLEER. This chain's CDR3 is CASSQDLLTAVYGYTF. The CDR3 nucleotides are TGCGCCAGCAGCCAAGATCTCCTAACAGCCGTCTATGGCTACACCTTC.

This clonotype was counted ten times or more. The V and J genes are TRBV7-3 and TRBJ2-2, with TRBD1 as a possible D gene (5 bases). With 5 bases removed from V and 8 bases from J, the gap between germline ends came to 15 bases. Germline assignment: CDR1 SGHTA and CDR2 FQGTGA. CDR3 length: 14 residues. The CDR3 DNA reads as TGTGCCAGCAGCCCTCAACCGACAGCTGGGGAGCTGTTTTTT. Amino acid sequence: CASSPQPTAGELFF.

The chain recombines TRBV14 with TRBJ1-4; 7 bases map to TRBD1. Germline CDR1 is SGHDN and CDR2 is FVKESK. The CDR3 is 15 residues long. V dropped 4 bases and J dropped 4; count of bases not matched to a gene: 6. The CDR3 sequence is CASSRGTAFNEKLFF. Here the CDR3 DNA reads TGTGCCAGCAGCCGAGGGACAGCATTTAATGAAAAACTGTTTTTT.

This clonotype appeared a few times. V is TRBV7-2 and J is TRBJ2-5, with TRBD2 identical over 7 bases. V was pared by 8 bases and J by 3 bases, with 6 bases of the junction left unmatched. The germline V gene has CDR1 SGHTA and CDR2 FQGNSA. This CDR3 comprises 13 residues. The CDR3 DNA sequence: TGTGCCAGCGACGCGGGGGTCGAAGAGACCCAGTACTTC. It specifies CASDAGVEETQYF. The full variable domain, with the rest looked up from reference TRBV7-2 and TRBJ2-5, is GAGVSQSPSNKVTEKGKDVELRCDPISGHTALYWYRQSLGQGLEFLIYFQGNSAPDKSGLPSDRFSAERTGGSVSTLTIQRTQQEDSAVYLCASDAGVEETQYFGPGTRLLVL.

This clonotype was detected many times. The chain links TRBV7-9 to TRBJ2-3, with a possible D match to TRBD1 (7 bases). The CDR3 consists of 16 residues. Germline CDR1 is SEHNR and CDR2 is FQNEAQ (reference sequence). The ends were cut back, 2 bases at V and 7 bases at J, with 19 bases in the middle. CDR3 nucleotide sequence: TGTGCCAGCAGCTTAACCGTGTCGGCAGGGGGGAATACGCAGTATTTT. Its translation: CASSLTVSAGGNTQYF.

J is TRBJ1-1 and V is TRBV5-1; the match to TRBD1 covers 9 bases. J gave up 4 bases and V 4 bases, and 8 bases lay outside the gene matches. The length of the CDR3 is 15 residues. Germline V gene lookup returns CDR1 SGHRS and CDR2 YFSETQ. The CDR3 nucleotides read TGCGCCAGCAGCGTCCCGGGACAGGGCAGCACTGAAGCTTTCTTT. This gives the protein CASSVPGQGSTEAFF. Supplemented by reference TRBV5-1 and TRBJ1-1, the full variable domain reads KAGVTQTPRYLIKTRGQQVTLSCSPISGHRSVSWYQQTPGQGLQFLFEYFSETQRNKGNFPGRFSGRQFSNSRSEMNVSTLELGDSALYLCASSVPGQGSTEAFFGQGTRLTVV.

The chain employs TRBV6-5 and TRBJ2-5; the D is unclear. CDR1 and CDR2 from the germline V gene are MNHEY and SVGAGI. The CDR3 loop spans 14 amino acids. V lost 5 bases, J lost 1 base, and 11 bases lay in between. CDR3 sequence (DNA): TGTGCCAGCAGTCCCCCCGGCCTCCAAGAGACCCAGTACTTC. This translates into CASSPPGLQETQYF.

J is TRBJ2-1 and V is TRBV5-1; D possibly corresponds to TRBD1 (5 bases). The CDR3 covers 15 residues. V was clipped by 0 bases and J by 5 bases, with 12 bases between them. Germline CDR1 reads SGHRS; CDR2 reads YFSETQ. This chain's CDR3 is CASSLAGREDNEQFF. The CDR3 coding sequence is TGCGCCAGCAGCTTGGCCGGCAGGGAAGACAATGAGCAGTTCTTC.

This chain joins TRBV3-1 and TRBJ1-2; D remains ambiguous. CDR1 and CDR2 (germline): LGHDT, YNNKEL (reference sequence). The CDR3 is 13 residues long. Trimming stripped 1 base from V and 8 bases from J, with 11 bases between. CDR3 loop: CASSQVVSGGYTF. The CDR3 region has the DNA TGTGCCAGCAGCCAAGTGGTTTCGGGAGGCTACACCTTC. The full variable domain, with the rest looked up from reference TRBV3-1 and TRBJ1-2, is DTAVSQTPKYLVTQMGNDKSIKCEQNLGHDTMYWYKQDSKKFLKIMFSYNNKELIINETVPNRFSPKSPDKAHLNLHINSLELGDSAVYFCASSQVVSGGYTFGSGTRLTVV.

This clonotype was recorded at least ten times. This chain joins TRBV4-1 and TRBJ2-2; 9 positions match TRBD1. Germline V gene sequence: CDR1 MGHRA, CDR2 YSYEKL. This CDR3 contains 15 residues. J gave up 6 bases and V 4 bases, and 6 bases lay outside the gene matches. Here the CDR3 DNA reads TGCGCCAGCAGCCGAGAGGACAGGGGCTCCGGGGAGCTGTTTTTT. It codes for CASSREDRGSGELFF.